This TCR beta chain emerged from a study of CD8 T cells in ankylosing spondylitis. General study results and limits: Enrichment of disease-linked clones was reportedly significant in matched ankylosing spondylitis synovial fluid.

Researchers built TCR beta libraries using quantitative 5'-RACE with molecular barcodes. TCRdb passed the 5' RACE reads through MiXCR, listing each CDR3 protein once. The sample consists of 10,000 to 15,000 distinct CDR3 sequences, around 2.8% of them appearing once. The germline gives CDR1 SGDLS, CDR2 YYNGEE. CDR3 length: 15 residues. Losses at the gene ends were 0 bases for V and 2 bases for J; bases not matched to a gene: 5. The table lists this clonotype with many counts. No antigen is known for it. This chain joins TRBV9 and TRBJ2-7; TRBD2 matches at 7 bases. This clonotype originated in a male donor with ankylosing spondylitis or in good health (not recorded which). The sequenced sample consisted of blood, either unsorted or a sorted T cell fraction (not recorded which). CDR3 loop: CASSVGASGPYEQYF. The CDR3 DNA reads as TGTGCCAGCAGCGTAGGTGCTAGCGGACCCTACGAGCAGTACTTC.